This T cell receptor beta chain was identified during a study of blood T cell repertoires in COVID-19. V was trimmed by 6 bases and J by 10 bases, leaving 12 bases between them. CDR3 length: 12 residues. From germline, CDR1 is LNHDA and CDR2 SQIVND (reference sequence). Measured with immunoSEQ multiplex PCR; TCRdb has only the in-frame clones, and not every one. The repertoire consists of some 150,000 clones, with approximately 88% occurring once and the leading ten covering roughly 1.2%. The chain carries TRBV19 and TRBJ1-4; D gene unclear. The sample taken for sequencing was PBMCs or T cells enriched from blood (not recorded which). The TCR originated in a woman in her thirties with acute COVID-19. The CDR3 nucleotides are TGTGCCAGTAGCACCGGCTCGGGAAAACTGTTTTTT. This gives the protein CASSTGSGKLFF.